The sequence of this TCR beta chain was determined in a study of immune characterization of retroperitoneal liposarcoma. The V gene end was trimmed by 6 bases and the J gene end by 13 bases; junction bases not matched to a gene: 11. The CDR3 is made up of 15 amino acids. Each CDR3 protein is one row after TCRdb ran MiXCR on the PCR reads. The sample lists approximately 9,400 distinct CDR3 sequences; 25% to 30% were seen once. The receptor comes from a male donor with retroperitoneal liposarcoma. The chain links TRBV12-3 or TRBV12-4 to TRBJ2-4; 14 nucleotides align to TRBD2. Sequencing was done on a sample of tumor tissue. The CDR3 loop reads CASSLTGTSGSEQYF. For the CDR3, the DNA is TGTGCCAGCAGCTTAACCGGGACTAGCGGGAGTGAGCAGTACTTC.